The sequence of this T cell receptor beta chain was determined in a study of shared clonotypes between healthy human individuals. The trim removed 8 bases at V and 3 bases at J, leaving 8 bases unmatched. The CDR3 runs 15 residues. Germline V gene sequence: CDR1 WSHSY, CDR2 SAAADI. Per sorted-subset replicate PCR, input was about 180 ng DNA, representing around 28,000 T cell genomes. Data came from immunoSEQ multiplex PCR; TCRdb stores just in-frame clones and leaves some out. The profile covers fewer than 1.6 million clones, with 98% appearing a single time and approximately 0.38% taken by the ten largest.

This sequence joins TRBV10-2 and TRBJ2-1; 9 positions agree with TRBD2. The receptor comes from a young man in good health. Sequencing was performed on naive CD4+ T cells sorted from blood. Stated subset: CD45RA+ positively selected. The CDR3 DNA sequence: TGCGCCAGCTCACCGACTAGCGGAGACTACAATGAGCAGTTCTTC. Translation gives CASSPTSGDYNEQFF.